These 13 T cell receptor beta chains came from one sample sequenced in a study of control samples from healthy donors and cancer patients. Clones were read by immunoSEQ multiplex PCR, and TCRdb kept only the in-frame ones, dropping some. This sample has roughly 88,000 clones, with roughly 89% found just once. Sequencing input: blood. The receptors shown here come from a man aged 45-65 years in good health.

The chain joins TRBV27 to TRBJ1-4; D call uncertain. The CDR3 extends over 12 amino acids. Trimming removed 4 bases at V and 7 bases at J, with 7 bases between. The V gene's germline CDR1 is MNHEY and CDR2 SMNVEV (reference sequence). CDR3 DNA: TGTGCCAGCAGTTCCCAAGGTGAAAAACTGTTTTTT. Its protein is CASSSQGEKLFF.

The chain carries TRBV29-1 and TRBJ1-2, with 7 bases lining up with TRBD1. The CDR3 extends over 14 amino acids. After removal of 2 bases from V and 3 bases from J, the junction contained 6 bases not matched to a gene. Germline-derived CDR1 and CDR2 are SQVTM and ANQGSEA. CDR3: CSVESITGDYGYTF. CDR3 bases: TGCAGCGTTGAATCCATCACAGGGGACTATGGCTACACCTTC.

The chain links TRBV11-2 to TRBJ1-1; D call uncertain. This CDR3 is 14 amino acids long. Trimming took 2 bases from V and 7 from J, leaving 14 bases between them. CDR1 is SGHAT, CDR2 FQNNGV, per germline. The CDR3 coding sequence is TGTGCCAGCAGCTTACGGCCTACTACAGTTGAAGCTTTCTTT. Protein: CASSLRPTTVEAFF.

This clone was seen just once. The rearrangement links TRBV9 to TRBJ1-5, with 10 bases that match TRBD1. The V gene's germline CDR1 is SGDLS and CDR2 YYNGEE. CDR3 length: 15 residues. Germline trimming cut 4 bases from V and 9 bases from J; bases unmatched to any gene: 10. For the CDR3, the DNA is TGTGCCAGCAGCCCAAGAGGGACAGGGGAAGGGCCCCAGCATTTT. It encodes CASSPRGTGEGPQHF. Drawing the rest from reference TRBV9 and TRBJ1-5, the complete variable domain is DSGVTQTPKHLITATGQRVTLRCSPRSGDLSVYWYQQSLDQGLQFLIQYYNGEERAKGNILERFSAQQFPDLHSELNLSSLELGDSALYFCASSPRGTGEGPQHFGDGTRLSIL.

The chain combines TRBV27 with TRBJ2-7; D may be TRBD2 (6 bases). The CDR3 covers 15 residues. Germline CDR1 MNHEY, CDR2 SMNVEV (reference sequence). The V and J ends lost 1 base and 1 base respectively, with 11 bases between them. CDR3 in amino acids: CASSLFGGYSYEQYF. CDR3 nucleotides: TGTGCCAGCAGTTTATTTGGGGGGTATTCCTACGAGCAGTACTTC.

The chain carries TRBV14 and TRBJ2-3, with 15 bases that match TRBD2. V shed 4 bases, J shed 8 bases, and the junction held 4 bases outside the gene matches. Per the germline V gene, CDR1 is SGHDN and CDR2 is FVKESK. The CDR3 extends over 15 amino acids. In nucleotides, the CDR3 is TGTGCCAGCAGCCCCGGGACTAGCGGGGGGAGTACGCAGTATTTT. Translated: CASSPGTSGGSTQYF.

CDR3 residues: CAISSGQLNSPLHF. CDR3 nucleotides: TGTGCCATCAGTTCGGGACAGCTCAATTCACCCCTCCACTTT. The chain uses TRBV10-3 and TRBJ1-6, with TRBD1 identical over 7 bases. The V gene end was trimmed by 5 bases and the J gene end by 7 bases; junction bases not matched to a gene: 5. Germline loops: CDR1 ENHRY, CDR2 SYGVKD. The CDR3 loop spans 14 amino acids.

The chain combines TRBV19 with TRBJ2-7, with D perhaps being TRBD1 or TRBD2 (6 bases each). The V end was cut by 0 bases, the J end by 6 bases, with 12 bases between. This CDR3 is built from 14 residues. Per germline, CDR1 LNHDA and CDR2 SQIVND (reference sequence). CDR3 sequence: CASSIDRGPGEQYF. CDR3 DNA: TGTGCCAGTAGTATAGATCGGGGGCCGGGCGAGCAGTACTTC.

This chain links TRBV7-9 with TRBJ1-2, with 7 bases lining up with TRBD1. Trimming removed 1 base from V and 3 bases from J; junction bases left unmatched: 8. Germline V gene sequence: CDR1 SEHNR, CDR2 FQNEAQ (reference sequence). The length of the CDR3 is 16 residues. Here the CDR3 DNA reads TGTGCCAGCAGCTTAGTTTCAGGGGGGGGAGACTATGGCTACACCTTC. Its translation is CASSLVSGGGDYGYTF.

This clone was seen once. The rearrangement joins TRBV23-1 to TRBJ1-1, with 10 bases aligning to TRBD1. TRBV23-1 is annotated as an ORF whose role is uncertain. The CDR3 covers 17 residues. Germline trimming cut 4 bases from V and 1 base from J; bases unmatched to any gene: 9. CDR3 nucleotide sequence: TGCGCCAGCAGTCGTACCAAGGGACAGGGGCCGAACACTGAAGCTTTCTTT. The encoded protein is CASSRTKGQGPNTEAFF.

This clone was seen only once. V and J are TRBV29-1 and TRBJ1-1; D call uncertain. The V end lost 2 bases, the J end lost 0 bases, and 13 bases lay between the germline ends. The CDR3 contains 15 residues. Germline V gene sequence: CDR1 SQVTM, CDR2 ANQGSEA. CDR3 sequence (DNA): TGCAGCGTTGAATCACTACAGTTTATGAACACTGAAGCTTTCTTT. It encodes CSVESLQFMNTEAFF. The whole variable domain, remainder taken from reference TRBV29-1 and TRBJ1-1, is SAVISQKPSRDICQRGTSLTIQCQVDSQVTMMFWYRQQPGQSLTLIATANQGSEATYESGFVIDKFPISRPNLTFSTLTVSNMSPEDSSIYLCSVESLQFMNTEAFFGQGTRLTVV.

CDR3 amino acids: CASSLSNMEGYGYTF. The CDR3 DNA reads as TGTGCCAGCAGCTTAAGTAATATGGAGGGCTATGGCTACACCTTC. The chain has TRBV11-2 and TRBJ1-2, with D unresolved. The germline CDR1 and CDR2 sequences are SGHAT and FQNNGV. The V gene lost 2 bases and the J gene lost 4 bases, with 14 bases spanning the gap. This CDR3 has 15 amino acids.

The gene calls are TRBV24-1 and TRBJ2-1; D gene uncertain. Trimming cost V 2 bases and J 0 bases, with 10 bases left between them. The CDR3 loop spans 16 amino acids. Germline-derived CDR1 and CDR2 are KGHDR and SFDVKD. CDR3 amino acids: CATSDYSQSSYNEQFF. DNA of the CDR3: TGTGCCACCAGTGATTATTCCCAGAGCTCCTACAATGAGCAGTTCTTC.